What follows describes a single T cell receptor beta chain. This clone's antigen is unknown. A much larger clone lies a single base off, so this may be a read error. Using a modified ARM-PCR protocol with multiple V-beta primers and a C-beta primer, the team built TCRB libraries from RNA through three nested multiplex PCR rounds. ProtoScript II Reverse Transcriptase and a C-beta primer were used to synthesize TCRB-specific cDNA from approximately 0.51 ug total RNA. The description of the TCRB libraries did not include any unique molecular identifiers. The third PCR added barcodes and adapters over around 25 cycles with Deep VentR (exo-) polymerase, followed by gel purification of 250-500 bp bands. TCRB libraries were sequenced with 250 bp paired-end reads on an Illumina HiSeq 2500. The authors' pipeline ran thus. The reads were cleaned with Trimmomatic, merged with FLASH and assigned V, D and J segments with MiGEC before being analyzed in VDJtools. Repertoire diversity was measured using the Shannon-Wiener diversity index, which was calculated with VDJtools. In-frame beta chains were kept once TCRdb had trimmed the public reads at Q25 with fastp and called clones with MiXCR. Entries are consolidated by CDR3 protein sequence, retaining the most common genes and DNA. The V and J calls and clone size are TCRdb's, not the authors'. In this sample the table shows about 8,400 distinct CDR3 sequences, over 60% of which occur a single time. About half of the sample rests with the top ten.

V is pared back by 7 bases and J by 7 bases, with 10 bases lying between the germline termini. The germline V gene sets CDR1 to SNHLY and CDR2 to FYNNEI. From cysteine to phenylalanine, the CDR3 is 12 amino acids long. Just CDR3 DNA is preserved here, 36 bases in frame from base 1. The AllPrep DNA/RNA mini kit was used to purify genomic DNA and total RNA at the same time from each of the approximately 9 tumor samples. All RNA had OD 260/280 ratios above 1.9 and RNA integrity numbers above 6.5. The sample comes from a study of tumor-infiltrating lymphocytes in glioblastoma multiforme (dated by TCRdb to the late 2010s). Background on the whole study: To find out whether intratumoral genomic heterogeneity fosters TIL diversity, the study jointly investigated somatic mutations, TIL diversity and immune response activity. General findings and caveats noted by the study authors: Clone frequencies may be distorted by RNA-based TCR sequencing because unequal numbers of TCR transcripts are carried by T cells. T cells were not sorted into functional subsets, and such sorting was noted by the authors as a future improvement. Generalizability is limited because the TCR and somatic mutation analysis included only one glioblastoma patient.

In this chain, TRBV2 is recombined with TRBJ1-4; D gene: possibly TRBD1, on 5 matching bases. The sample taken for sequencing was brain tumor tissue. This TCR came from a male donor with glioblastoma. The CDR3 region has the sequence CASKGSTEKLFF. The nucleotides are TGTGCCAGCAAGGGGAGTACTGAAAAACTGTTTTTT. The full variable domain, completed from the reference TRBV2 and TRBJ1-4 proteins outside the CDR3, reads EPEVTQTPSHQVTQMGQEVILRCVPISNHLYFYWYRQILGQKVEFLVSFYNNEISEKSEIFDDQFSVERPDGSNFTLKIRSTKLEDSAMYFCASKGSTEKLFFGSGTQLSVL.